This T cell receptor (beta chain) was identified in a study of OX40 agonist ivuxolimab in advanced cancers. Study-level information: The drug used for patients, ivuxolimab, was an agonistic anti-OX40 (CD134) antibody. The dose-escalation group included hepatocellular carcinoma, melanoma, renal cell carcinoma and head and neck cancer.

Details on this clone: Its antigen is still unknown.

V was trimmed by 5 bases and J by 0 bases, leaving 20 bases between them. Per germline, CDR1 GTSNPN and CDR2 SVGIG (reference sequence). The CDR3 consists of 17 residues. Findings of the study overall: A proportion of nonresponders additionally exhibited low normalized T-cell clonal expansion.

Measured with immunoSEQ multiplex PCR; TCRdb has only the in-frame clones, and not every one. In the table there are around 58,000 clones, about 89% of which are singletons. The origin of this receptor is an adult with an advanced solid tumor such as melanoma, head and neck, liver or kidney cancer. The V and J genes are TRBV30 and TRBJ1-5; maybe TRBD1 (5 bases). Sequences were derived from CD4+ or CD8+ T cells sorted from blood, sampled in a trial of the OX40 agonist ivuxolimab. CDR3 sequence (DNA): TGTGCCTGGTCCCCCCGGGGGAGGGGAGGTAGCAATCAGCCCCAGCATTTT. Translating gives CAWSPRGRGGSNQPQHF. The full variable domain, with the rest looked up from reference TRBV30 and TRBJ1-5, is SQTIHQWPATLVQPVGSPLSLECTVEGTSNPNLYWYRQAAGRGLQLLFYSVGIGQISSEVPQNLSASRPQDRQFILSSKKLLLSDSGFYLCAWSPRGRGGSNQPQHFGDGTRLSIL.